The rows below give T cell receptor beta chains drawn from one sample of a study of blood T cell repertoires in COVID-19. Using immunoSEQ multiplex PCR, the repertoire was profiled, and TCRdb retains in-frame clones only, with some absent. In the table there are approximately 260,000 clones, approximately 85% of which are singletons. The specimen was peripheral blood. Receptors originate from a woman aged 70-85 years with acute or convalescent COVID-19. Each CDR3 is given with its conserved first and last residue. The D gene is left open where the match is weak. Where a row states a size, it is once, few, many or the class of an expanded clone; other rows omit it.

>TRBJ2-7|.|TRBV30|.
CAWSVLGPSYEQYF
TGTGCCTGGAGTGTTCTGGGCCCGTCCTACGAGCAGTACTTC
>TRBJ1-1|.|TRBV2|.
CASTRGGPSEAFF
TGTGCCAGCACTCGAGGGGGACCTTCAGAAGCTTTCTTT
>TRBJ2-6|TRBD2|TRBV10-1|.
CASSESRGEEDGANVLTF
TGCGCCAGCAGTGAGTCTCGGGGGGAGGAGGATGGGGCCAACGTCCTGACTTTC
>TRBJ1-3|TRBD1|TRBV11-2|.
CASRATGGTGNTIYF
TGTGCCAGCAGAGCCACAGGGGGCACTGGAAACACCATATATTTT
>TRBJ2-5|TRBD1|TRBV29-1|.
CSGQQGRETQYF
TGCAGCGGCCAACAGGGGCGAGAGACCCAGTACTTC
>TRBJ2-2|.|TRBV18|.
CASSPPGQTNTGELFF
TGTGCCAGCTCACCCCCGGGACAAACGAACACCGGGGAGCTGTTTTTT
>TRBJ1-1|.|TRBV10-3|.
CATRRGDTEAFF
TGTGCCACCCGACGAGGAGACACTGAAGCTTTCTTT
>TRBJ1-2|.|TRBV2|.
CASSENGGSYGYTF
TGTGCCAGCAGTGAAAACGGGGGTTCCTATGGCTACACCTTC
>TRBJ1-1|TRBD1|TRBV6-1|.
CASSDRTGAPGTEAFF
TGTGCCAGCAGTGACCGGACAGGGGCCCCTGGAACTGAAGCTTTCTTT
>TRBJ1-1|TRBD1|TRBV10-3|once
CAIGQGLTEAFF
TGTGCCATCGGACAGGGGCTCACTGAAGCTTTCTTT
>TRBJ1-5|.|TRBV5-1|.
CASSLGGSGNQPQHF
TGCGCCAGCAGCTTGGGAGGGAGTGGCAATCAGCCCCAGCATTTT
>TRBJ1-2|.|TRBV12-5|.
CASASPRGTPAGRNYGYTF
TGTGCTAGTGCCTCCCCCCGGGGGACCCCGGCCGGCCGTAACTATGGCTACACCTTC
>TRBJ1-2|.|TRBV5-4|.
CASSLVQEGYGYTF
TGTGCCAGCAGCTTGGTTCAGGAGGGCTATGGCTACACCTTC
>TRBJ1-6|.|TRBV19|.
CASSVTGIGSPLHF
TGTGCCAGTAGCGTTACAGGTATCGGTTCACCCCTCCACTTT
>TRBJ2-2|TRBD1|TRBV30|.
CAYRQGSSGELFF
TGTGCCTACCGACAGGGAAGTTCCGGGGAGCTGTTTTTT
>TRBJ1-5|.|TRBV5-8|few
CASSWAPNQPQHF
TGTGCCAGCAGCTGGGCCCCCAATCAGCCCCAGCATTTT
>TRBJ1-2|.|TRBV5-6|.
CASSLQVLGYTF
TGTGCCAGCAGCTTACAGGTCCTTGGCTACACCTTC
>TRBJ1-1|.|TRBV6-5|.
CASTGNRLNAFF
TGTGCCAGCACGGGGAACCGGCTTAACGCTTTCTTT
>TRBJ1-1|.|TRBV5-6|.
CASSFEGGTEAFF
TGTGCCAGCAGCTTTGAAGGGGGCACTGAAGCTTTCTTT
>TRBJ1-5|.|TRBV6-5|.
CASKEGGGFGPQHF
TGTGCCAGCAAGGAGGGTGGAGGGTTTGGGCCCCAGCATTTT
>TRBJ2-7|.|TRBV5-1|once
CASSLAVAPTYEQYF
TGCGCCAGCAGCTTGGCCGTAGCGCCGACCTACGAGCAGTACTTC
>TRBJ1-5|TRBD1|TRBV2|.
CASSAGGGNQPQHF
TGTGCCAGCAGCGCAGGGGGCGGCAATCAGCCCCAGCATTTT
>TRBJ1-2|.|TRBV3-1/TRBV3-2|.
CASSTRDYGYTF
TGTGCCAGCAGCACCCGGGACTATGGCTACACCTTC
>TRBJ2-7|.|TRBV20-1|.
CSGRVTYEQYF
TGCAGCGGGAGAGTTACCTACGAGCAGTACTTC
>TRBJ2-1|TRBD2|TRBV11-3|.
CASSSGTSGGNNEQFF
TGTGCCAGCAGCTCAGGGACTAGCGGGGGAAACAATGAGCAGTTCTTC
>TRBJ1-4|.|TRBV30|.
CAWRLSGAVEKLFF
TGTGCCTGGAGACTCTCAGGGGCCGTAGAAAAACTGTTTTTT
>TRBJ1-1|.|TRBV29-1|.
CSVELARQATEAFF
TGCAGCGTTGAATTAGCCCGACAGGCCACTGAAGCTTTCTTT
>TRBJ1-1|TRBD1|TRBV12-3/TRBV12-4|few
CASSLTRGVAAFF
TGTGCCAGCAGTTTGACCAGGGGGGTCGCGGCTTTCTTT
>TRBJ2-5|TRBD1|TRBV5-4|.
CASSGSDRGETQYF
TGTGCCAGCAGCGGGAGTGACAGGGGGGAGACCCAGTACTTC
>TRBJ1-2|.|TRBV5-1|.
CASSLGDNTYGYTF
TGCGCCAGCAGCCTGGGGGACAACACTTATGGCTACACCTTC
>TRBJ2-7|TRBD2|TRBV7-8|.
CASSLGLAEYEQYF
TGTGCCAGCAGCTTAGGACTAGCGGAATACGAGCAGTACTTC
>TRBJ2-7|TRBD1|TRBV2|once
CASSLTGVPSYEQYF
TGTGCCAGCAGCTTGACAGGGGTTCCCTCCTACGAGCAGTACTTC
>TRBJ2-2|.|TRBV6-2/TRBV6-3|.
CASSRTTGWRAGELFF
TGTGCCAGCAGTCGCACGACAGGGTGGAGGGCCGGGGAGCTGTTTTTT
>TRBJ2-3|.|TRBV5-4|.
CASSPREDTQYF
TGTGCCAGCAGCCCCAGGGAAGATACGCAGTATTTT
>TRBJ2-1|TRBD2|TRBV19|.
CAAPRARLADANEQFF
TGTGCCGCCCCCAGGGCCCGACTAGCGGACGCCAATGAGCAGTTCTTC
>TRBJ2-3|TRBD2|TRBV10-1|.
CASSESAGGPDTQYF
TGCGCCAGCAGTGAGTCAGCGGGGGGCCCAGATACGCAGTATTTT
>TRBJ2-5|.|TRBV11-3|.
CASSLGRATETQYF
TGTGCCAGCAGCTTAGGCAGGGCGACGGAGACCCAGTACTTC
>TRBJ2-2|.|TRBV7-7|.
CASSYSSNTGELFF
TGTGCTAGCAGCTACAGCTCGAACACCGGGGAGCTGTTTTTT
>TRBJ2-2|.|TRBV6-5|.
CASTRSRNTGELFF
TGTGCGAGCACGAGGTCCAGGAACACCGGGGAGCTGTTTTTT
>TRBJ1-1|.|TRBV6-5|.
CASSLGGLLINTEAFF
TGTGCCAGCAGTTTGGGGGGGCTCCTCATCAACACTGAAGCTTTCTTT
>TRBJ2-1|TRBD2|TRBV19|.
CASSTSGGAGEQFF
TGTGCCAGTAGTACAAGCGGGGGGGCGGGTGAGCAGTTCTTC